This T cell receptor (beta chain) was sequenced during a study of blood T cells in healthy people across ages. Whole-study findings and limits: Both higher diversity and more naive CD4+ cells marked long-lived donors when set against aged donors. Unsorted PBMC material precluded a definitive naive versus antigen-experienced comparison. Older age coincided with a roughly linear decline in TCR beta diversity per million T cells.

This clonotype has just a few counts. Its antigen remains unidentified. The total RNA that was extracted per sample amounted to at least 5 micrograms. With a J-beta primer mix and a sample-barcoded 5' primer, a second PCR ran about 7 to 11 cycles. TCRdb re-derived calls from the 5' RACE reads in MiXCR, one entry per CDR3 protein. The sample records 1.5 million to 2 million distinct CDR3 sequences, 25% to 30% being singletons. V was clipped by 0 bases and J by 6 bases; unmatched bases: 7. This CDR3 region has 16 residues. In germline, CDR1 is SGHRS, CDR2 YFSETQ. The clonotype was recovered from a woman aged 25 to 39 in good health. Specimen: blood. The V and J genes are TRBV5-1 and TRBJ2-1; 9 bases match TRBD2. CDR3 loop: CASSLAIRRGGNEQFF. CDR3 DNA sequence: TGCGCCAGCAGCTTGGCTATTCGGCGGGGGGGCAATGAGCAGTTCTTC. Full variable domain (remainder filled in from reference TRBV5-1 and TRBJ2-1): KAGVTQTPRYLIKTRGQQVTLSCSPISGHRSVSWYQQTPGQGLQFLFEYFSETQRNKGNFPGRFSGRQFSNSRSEMNVSTLELGDSALYLCASSLAIRRGGNEQFFGPGTRLTVL.